This record covers a single T cell receptor (beta chain). Antigen unknown. The data were taken from a study of cytomegalovirus exposure and HLA in healthy donors. Germline CDR1 and CDR2: MDHEN and SYDVKM. CDR3 length: 14 residues. Between the trimmed V and J ends, which lost 5 bases and 6 bases, there was a span of 14 bases. Repertoires were generated with immunoSEQ multiplex PCR, while TCRdb's copy carries only in-frame clones and drops some. Of over 200,000 clones listed, about 92% are singletons. The donors were part of the roughly 120-subject validation cohort, which stood apart from the roughly 670-subject first cohort. Study-level findings and limits: The study labeled fewer than 200 TCR beta chains cytomegalovirus-associated.

The clonotype was recovered from a woman in her 30s in good health and CMV-seronegative. The specimen sequenced was PBMCs. J is TRBJ1-5 and V is TRBV28, with a possible D match to TRBD1 (5 bases). The CDR3 nucleotides are TGTGCCAGCAGTCAGACAGAGCGAATTCAGCCCCAGCATTTT. This encodes CASSQTERIQPQHF.